A selection of T cell receptor beta chains follows, all from one sample in a study of OX40 agonist ivuxolimab in advanced cancers. Generated by immunoSEQ multiplex PCR, the TCRdb table keeps only in-frame clones and is missing some. The sample has about 77,000 clones; over 70% are singletons. This specimen consisted of CD4+ or CD8+ T cells sorted from blood, obtained in a trial of the OX40 agonist ivuxolimab. The source of these receptors is an adult with an advanced solid tumor such as melanoma, head and neck, liver or kidney cancer. The CDR3 runs from the conserved cysteine through the conserved F or W. A D gene is named only where the DNA matches it firmly. Size values are once, few and many counts, or a class for expanded clones, and some rows have none.

TRBJ1-2 | TRBV5-1 | NA | NA | CASSFTFDSGANYGYTF | TGCGCCAGCAGTTTTACCTTCGACTCGGGAGCTAACTATGGCTACACCTTC
TRBJ2-5 | TRBV7-7 | NA | NA | CASSLNGETQYF | TGTGCTAGCAGCTTGAATGGAGAGACCCAGTACTTC
TRBJ2-1 | TRBV19 | NA | TRBD1 | CASLCKDLGGDEQFF | TGTGCCAGCCTTTGTAAGGACTTAGGGGGCGATGAGCAGTTCTTC
TRBJ2-1 | TRBV15 | NA | TRBD1 | CATSVSRTGPFEQFF | TGTGCCACCAGCGTTTCAAGGACAGGCCCTTTCGAGCAGTTCTTC
TRBJ2-1 | TRBV7-2 | few | NA | CASSLGVSSSYNEQFF | TGTGCCAGCAGCTTAGGGGTGTCGAGCTCCTACAATGAGCAGTTCTTC
TRBJ2-1 | TRBV5-1 | few | TRBD2 | CASSWPRDYDNEQFF | TGCGCCAGCAGCTGGCCCCGGGACTACGACAATGAGCAGTTCTTC
TRBJ2-3 | TRBV7-9 | NA | TRBD1 | CASSLGTGAATDTQYF | TGTGCCAGCAGCTTAGGGACAGGGGCCGCCACAGATACGCAGTATTTT
TRBJ1-6 | TRBV4-2 | NA | NA | CASSYGTGNSPLHF | TGTGCCAGCAGCTATGGGACGGGTAATTCACCCCTCCACTTT
TRBJ2-3 | TRBV19 | NA | NA | CASIGGLSTDTQYF | TGTGCCAGTATTGGAGGGTTAAGCACAGATACGCAGTATTTT
TRBJ1-2 | TRBV7-9 | few | NA | CAIRAGPYGYTF | TGTGCCATCAGGGCAGGGCCATATGGCTACACCTTC
TRBJ1-5 | TRBV28 | few | NA | CASSTNRVTQHF | TGTGCCAGCAGCACCAACAGGGTAACCCAGCATTTT
TRBJ2-5 | TRBV4-1 | NA | TRBD2 | CASSPWTSGGARETQYF | TGCGCCAGCAGCCCTTGGACTAGCGGGGGGGCGCGGGAGACCCAGTACTTC
TRBJ2-7 | TRBV30 | NA | NA | CAWAGLRYEQYF | TGTGCCTGGGCAGGGCTTCGCTACGAGCAGTACTTC
TRBJ2-7 | TRBV30 | many | TRBD1 | CACDRGLEQYF | TGTGCCTGTGACAGGGGGCTCGAGCAGTACTTC
TRBJ1-4 | TRBV7-9 | NA | NA | CASSFSSTNEKLFF | TGTGCCAGCAGCTTCAGCTCAACTAATGAAAAACTGTTTTTT
TRBJ2-7 | TRBV5-5 | NA | NA | CASSTLREQYF | TGTGCCAGCAGTACCCTCCGGGAGCAGTACTTC
TRBJ1-4 | TRBV15 | NA | NA | CATSRGGGLGEKLFF | TGTGCCACCAGCAGAGGAGGCGGGCTTGGAGAAAAACTGTTTTTT
TRBJ1-4 | TRBV5-4 | NA | NA | CASSPGGTNEKLFF | TGTGCCAGCAGCCCGGGGGGGACGAATGAAAAACTGTTTTTT
TRBJ2-1 | TRBV27 | NA | TRBD2 | CASKEVAGVAEQFF | TGTGCCAGCAAAGAGGTAGCGGGAGTGGCTGAGCAGTTCTTC
TRBJ2-1 | TRBV5-1 | NA | NA | CASSLGSGNEQFF | TGCGCCAGCTCGCTTGGGTCCGGAAATGAGCAGTTCTTC
TRBJ2-1 | TRBV30 | NA | NA | CAGGGTPLGNEQFF | TGTGCCGGGGGGGGGACACCCCTCGGCAATGAGCAGTTCTTC
TRBJ1-2 | TRBV10-3 | NA | TRBD1 | CAIRFTGTGEFYGYTF | TGTGCCATCAGGTTCACGGGGACAGGGGAATTCTATGGCTACACCTTC
TRBJ1-2 | TRBV10-3 | NA | TRBD1 | CAITEPGQVGGYTF | TGTGCCATCACCGAGCCCGGACAGGTGGGAGGCTACACCTTC
TRBJ2-5 | TRBV10-2 | NA | TRBD2 | CASRLGLAGQETQYF | TGCGCCAGCAGACTGGGACTAGCGGGGCAAGAGACCCAGTACTTC
TRBJ1-3 | TRBV18 | NA | NA | CASSIGDGASGNTIYF | TGTGCCAGCTCAATTGGCGACGGGGCTTCTGGAAACACCATATATTTT
TRBJ1-2 | TRBV28 | NA | NA | CATAWGYGYTF | TGTGCCACCGCGTGGGGCTATGGCTACACCTTC
TRBJ1-6 | TRBV9 | few | TRBD1 | CASSVGTGGDNSPLHF | TGTGCCAGCAGCGTCGGGACAGGGGGTGATAATTCACCCCTCCACTTT
TRBJ2-7 | TRBV27 | NA | NA | CASSFRQAHYEQYF | TGTGCCAGCAGTTTCCGACAGGCCCACTACGAGCAGTACTTC
TRBJ1-5 | TRBV6-6 | NA | NA | CASSYGAGSNQPQHF | TGTGCCAGCAGTTACGGGGCTGGGAGCAATCAGCCCCAGCATTTT
TRBJ2-1 | TRBV19 | NA | TRBD2 | CASSMRGTSGAYNEQFF | TGTGCCAGTAGTATGAGGGGGACTAGCGGGGCCTACAATGAGCAGTTCTTC
TRBJ2-7 | TRBV28 | NA | NA | CASSPPAGRAYEQYF | TGTGCCAGCAGCCCCCCCGCGGGCAGGGCCTACGAGCAGTACTTC
TRBJ1-1 | TRBV2 | NA | TRBD1 | CASSQSDRGFTEAFF | TGTGCCAGCAGTCAATCGGACAGGGGGTTCACTGAAGCTTTCTTT
TRBJ2-7 | TRBV4-2 | few | TRBD2 | CASSQDPRGTTEQYF | TGTGCCAGCAGCCAAGATCCGAGAGGGACTACCGAGCAGTACTTC
TRBJ2-3 | TRBV25-1 | NA | TRBD2 | CASGREDATDTQYF | TGTGCCAGCGGGAGGGAAGACGCCACAGATACGCAGTATTTT
TRBJ2-7 | TRBV5-1 | NA | NA | CASSFDGNYEQYF | TGCGCCAGCAGCTTCGACGGAAACTACGAGCAGTACTTC
TRBJ1-2 | TRBV4-1 | NA | NA | CASSQMTATNYGYTF | TGCGCCAGCAGCCAGATGACAGCTACTAACTATGGCTACACCTTC
TRBJ2-7 | TRBV11-3 | NA | TRBD2 | CASSSSGRGGEQYF | TGTGCCAGCAGCTCTAGCGGGAGGGGAGGCGAGCAGTACTTC
TRBJ2-7 | TRBV4-2 | NA | NA | CASSPTLHSHEQYF | TGTGCCAGCAGCCCGACTTTACACAGCCACGAGCAGTACTTC
TRBJ1-6 | TRBV7-9 | NA | TRBD1 | CASSIQGPSPLHF | TGTGCCAGCAGCATACAGGGGCCGTCACCCCTCCACTTT
TRBJ1-1 | TRBV7-6 | NA | TRBD1 | CASSLGPGGNTEAFF | TGTGCCAGCAGCTTAGGACCAGGGGGTAACACTGAAGCTTTCTTT
TRBJ2-7 | TRBV5-1 | NA | NA | CASSLEGQGRSEQYF | TGCGCCAGCAGCTTGGAGGGGCAGGGGAGGTCCGAGCAGTACTTC
TRBJ2-7 | TRBV18 | NA | NA | CASSPSTGSSYEQYF | TGTGCCAGCTCACCCTCGACCGGGAGCTCCTACGAGCAGTACTTC
TRBJ2-1 | TRBV21-1 | NA | NA | CASSTLGRVANNEQFF | TGTGCCAGCAGCACCCTGGGCCGGGTAGCTAACAATGAGCAGTTCTTC
TRBJ2-7 | TRBV10-1 | NA | TRBD2 | CASSPSGSGYEQYF | TGCGCCAGCAGCCCGAGCGGGAGTGGCTACGAGCAGTACTTC
TRBJ1-5 | TRBV25-1 | NA | NA | CASSGTEYSNQPQHF | TGTGCCAGCAGTGGGACAGAGTATAGCAATCAGCCCCAGCATTTT
TRBJ1-2 | TRBV6-5 | NA | NA | CASTKDTSGGGYTF | TGTGCCAGCACCAAGGACACTTCCGGAGGGGGCTACACCTTC
TRBJ2-7 | TRBV5-1 | NA | NA | CASSLPHSYEQYF | TGCGCCAGCAGCTTGCCTCACTCCTACGAGCAGTACTTC